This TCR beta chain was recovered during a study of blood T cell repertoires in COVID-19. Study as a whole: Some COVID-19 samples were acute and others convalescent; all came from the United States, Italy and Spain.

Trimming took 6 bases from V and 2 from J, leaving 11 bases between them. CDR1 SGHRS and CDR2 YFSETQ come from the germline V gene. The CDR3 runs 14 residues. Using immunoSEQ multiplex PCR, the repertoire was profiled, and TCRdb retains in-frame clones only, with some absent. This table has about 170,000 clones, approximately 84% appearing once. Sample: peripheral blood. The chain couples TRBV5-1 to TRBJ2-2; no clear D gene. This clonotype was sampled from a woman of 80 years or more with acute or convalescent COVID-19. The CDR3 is CASTESSNTGELFF. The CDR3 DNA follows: TGCGCCAGCACCGAGAGCTCCAACACCGGGGAGCTGTTTTTT. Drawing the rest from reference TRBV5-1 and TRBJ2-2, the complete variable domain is KAGVTQTPRYLIKTRGQQVTLSCSPISGHRSVSWYQQTPGQGLQFLFEYFSETQRNKGNFPGRFSGRQFSNSRSEMNVSTLELGDSALYLCASTESSNTGELFFGEGSRLTVL.